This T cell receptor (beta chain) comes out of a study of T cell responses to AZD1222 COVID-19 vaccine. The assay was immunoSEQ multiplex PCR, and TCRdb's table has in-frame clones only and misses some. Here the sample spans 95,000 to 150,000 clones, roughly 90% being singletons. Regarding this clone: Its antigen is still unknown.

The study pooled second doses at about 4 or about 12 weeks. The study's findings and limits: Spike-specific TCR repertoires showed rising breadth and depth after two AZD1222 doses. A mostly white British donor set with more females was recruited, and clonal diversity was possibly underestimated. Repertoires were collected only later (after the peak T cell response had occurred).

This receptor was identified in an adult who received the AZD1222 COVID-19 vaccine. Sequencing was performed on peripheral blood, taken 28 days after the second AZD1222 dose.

CDR3 in amino acids: CSVALSLGQPQHF. The CDR3 region has the DNA TGCAGCGTTGCATTATCCCTTGGGCAGCCCCAGCATTTT. The J gene is TRBJ1-5, the V gene TRBV29-1; no clear D. The germline V and J ends were trimmed by 4 bases and 7 bases, with 14 bases remaining between them. The CDR3 is 13 residues long. Germline CDR1 SQVTM, CDR2 ANQGSEA.